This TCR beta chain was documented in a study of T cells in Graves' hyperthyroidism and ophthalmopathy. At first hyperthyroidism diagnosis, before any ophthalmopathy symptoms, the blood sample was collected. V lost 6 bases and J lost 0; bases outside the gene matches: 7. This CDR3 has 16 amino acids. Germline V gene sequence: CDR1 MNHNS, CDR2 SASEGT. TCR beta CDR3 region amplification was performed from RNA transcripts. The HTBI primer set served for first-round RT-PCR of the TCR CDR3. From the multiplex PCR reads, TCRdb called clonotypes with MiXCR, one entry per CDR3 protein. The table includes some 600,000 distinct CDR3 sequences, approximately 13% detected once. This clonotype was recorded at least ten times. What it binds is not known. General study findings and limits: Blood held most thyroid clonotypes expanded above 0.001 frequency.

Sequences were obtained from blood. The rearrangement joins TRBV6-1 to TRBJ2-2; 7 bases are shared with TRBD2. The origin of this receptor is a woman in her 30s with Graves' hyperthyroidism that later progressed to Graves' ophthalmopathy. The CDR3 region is CASSSLGGSNTGELFF. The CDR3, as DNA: TGTGCCAGCAGCTCCCTCGGGGGGTCGAACACCGGGGAGCTGTTTTTT.